These T cell receptor beta chains were read from a single sample in a study of blood T cells in healthy people across ages. TCRdb recomputed calls from the 5' RACE reads with MiXCR, one row per CDR3 protein. Counted here are around 800,000 distinct CDR3 sequences, 44% occurring once; the ten biggest clones make up approximately 19%. The sample was blood. These receptors all come from a man aged 55-75 years in good health. Each CDR3 is given with its conserved first and last residue. D genes are given only for firm matches. A clone size is listed for some rows: how often the clone was seen (once, few, many), or a class if it is expanded.

J gene,V gene,clone size,D gene,CDR3 DNA,CDR3 protein
TRBJ2-7,TRBV6-5,.,.,TGTGCCAGCAGTTACCAGGGGGGGCAGGGGGCCTACGAGCAGTACTTC,CASSYQGGQGAYEQYF
TRBJ1-2,TRBV4-1,.,.,TGCGCCAGCAGCCAAGAAGTACCGGGACAACAGACCCGCTATGGCTACACCTTC,CASSQEVPGQQTRYGYTF
TRBJ2-7,TRBV7-8,.,TRBD2,TGTGCCAGCAGCCTGGGGGGGGACTATACCTACAATGAGCAGTACTTC,CASSLGGDYTYNEQYF
TRBJ2-1,TRBV10-3,few,TRBD2,TGTGCCATCAGACCGACTAGCGGGGCCTCCTACAATGAGCAGTTCTTC,CAIRPTSGASYNEQFF
TRBJ1-5,TRBV4-3,few,.,TGCGCCAGCAGCCCAGACTTCAATCAGCCCCAGCATTTT,CASSPDFNQPQHF
TRBJ1-6,TRBV6-6,few,.,TGTGCCAGCAGTTACGGGGGCTCGGATAATTCACCCCTCCACTTT,CASSYGGSDNSPLHF
TRBJ2-7,TRBV20-1,once,.,TGCAGTGCTAGAGCGAGGGACGGCTACAATGAGCAGTACTTC,CSARARDGYNEQYF
TRBJ2-1,TRBV7-2,few,.,TGTGCCAGCAGCCCGAGGGACTTCGGGGACTCCTACAATGAGCAGTTCTTC,CASSPRDFGDSYNEQFF
TRBJ2-7,TRBV7-9,once,.,TGTGCCAGCAGCTCACGGGGGCACTCCTACAATGAGCAGTACTTC,CASSSRGHSYNEQYF
TRBJ2-5,TRBV20-1,many,TRBD2,TGCAGTGCTACTTGGACTAGGATCGCGTACTTC,CSATWTRIAYF
TRBJ1-1,TRBV6-1,.,.,TGTGCCAGCAGGCCGGGGAGGAGGGTGAGGGACACTGAAGCTTTCTTT,CASRPGRRVRDTEAFF
TRBJ2-7,TRBV5-1,.,.,TGCGCCAGCAGCTTACCAAATCTAGCGCTTACCTACAATGAGCAGTACTTC,CASSLPNLALTYNEQYF
TRBJ2-5,TRBV7-2,.,.,TGTGCCAGCAGCTTAGGAATAGGGGGTGAGACCCAGTACTTC,CASSLGIGGETQYF
TRBJ2-7,TRBV5-1,.,.,TGCGCCAGCAGCTTGGGGCCTAGCGTTACCTACGAGCAGTACTTC,CASSLGPSVTYEQYF
TRBJ1-1,TRBV6-2/TRBV6-3,.,.,TGTGCCAGCAGTCGCCGGTCGGCGAACACTGAAGCTTTCTTT,CASSRRSANTEAFF
TRBJ1-1,TRBV19,.,.,TGTGCCAGTACCCGCGAGACGGGGAACACTGAAGCTTTCTTT,CASTRETGNTEAFF
TRBJ1-4,TRBV4-1,few,TRBD1,TGCGCCAGCAGCCGTCCCGACAGGGGGTCAACTAATGAAAAACTGTTTTTT,CASSRPDRGSTNEKLFF
TRBJ2-7,TRBV20-1,.,TRBD2,TGCAGTGCTGCCGGGGGGGCCCTCTACGAGCAGTACTTC,CSAAGGALYEQYF
TRBJ2-7,TRBV5-6,once,.,TGTGCCAGCAGCTACGGGGGACTTTACGAGCAGTACTTC,CASSYGGLYEQYF
TRBJ2-7,TRBV6-2/TRBV6-3,few,TRBD1,TGTGCCAGCAGCCGTATATTTACCGGGACAGGGTCGGACGAGCAGTACTTC,CASSRIFTGTGSDEQYF
TRBJ1-5,TRBV20-1,.,TRBD1,TGCAGTGCTAGGGGACAGGGTCAGGTCCAGCCCCAGCATTTT,CSARGQGQVQPQHF
TRBJ2-5,TRBV12-5,.,.,TGTGCTAGTGGTTTTGTACAGGCCGAGGGGGAGCAGTACTTC,CASGFVQAEGEQYF
TRBJ2-6,TRBV4-3,.,.,TGCGCCAGCAGCCAAGATTCATCTGGGGCCAGCGTCCTGACTTTC,CASSQDSSGASVLTF
TRBJ2-7,TRBV9,few,TRBD1,TGTGCCAGCAGCCCTTATTCTCAGGGGGCCTACGAGCAGTACTTC,CASSPYSQGAYEQYF
TRBJ2-1,TRBV28,.,.,TGTGCCAGCAGTTTCCCAAACAGGCTATACAATGAGCAGTTCTTC,CASSFPNRLYNEQFF
TRBJ2-6,TRBV6-2/TRBV6-3,many,.,TGTGCCAGCAGGAGGGGAGCTGGGGCCAACGTCCTGACTTTC,CASRRGAGANVLTF
TRBJ1-6,TRBV15,.,.,TGTGCCACCAGCGGGGCGTCCCTTTCACCCCTCCACTTT,CATSGASLSPLHF
TRBJ2-1,TRBV5-1,few,.,TGCGCCAGCAGCTTGTTGGGTAATTCGGATGAGCAGTTCTTC,CASSLLGNSDEQFF
TRBJ2-2,TRBV2,.,.,TGTGCCAGCAGTGGGGTTCGGGGGTACACCGGGGAGCTGTTTTTT,CASSGVRGYTGELFF
TRBJ1-6,TRBV5-1,.,TRBD1,TGCGCCAGCAGAAAAGGACAGGGTGATTCACCCCTCCACTTT,CASRKGQGDSPLHF
TRBJ1-1,TRBV20-1,.,TRBD1,TGCAGTGCTTCAACAACCGGGACAGGGATTGCTGAAGCTTTCTTT,CSASTTGTGIAEAFF
TRBJ1-2,TRBV5-6,.,TRBD1,TGTGCCAGCAGCCACCCCGGGACAGGGATGAGAGGCTACACCTTC,CASSHPGTGMRGYTF
TRBJ2-3,TRBV12-3/TRBV12-4,.,.,TGTGCCAGCAGTTTAGTCGCCAGGCAGGATACGCAGTATTTT,CASSLVARQDTQYF
TRBJ1-2,TRBV4-3,few,.,TGCGCCAGCAGCCAAGATAACCGGGACGGCTATGGCTACACCTTC,CASSQDNRDGYGYTF
TRBJ2-5,TRBV28,few,.,TGTGCCTCGCGGACCTTGGGAGAGACCCAGTACTTC,CASRTLGETQYF
TRBJ1-1,TRBV20-1,once,.,TGCAGTGCTAGACTAGACAGGGAAGCTTTCTTT,CSARLDREAFF
TRBJ2-7,TRBV3-1,.,.,TGTGCCAGCAGCCCCCGGGACCCCTTTTGTACCCAGTACTTC,CASSPRDPFCTQYF
TRBJ2-5,TRBV29-1,many,TRBD1,TGCAGCGTTGAGGTGGGCGGGACAGGGGCCGCTCAAGAGACCCAGTACTTC,CSVEVGGTGAAQETQYF
TRBJ1-2,TRBV7-2,.,.,TGTGCCAGCAGCTCCGCAGGGGATGGGGGCTACACCTTC,CASSSAGDGGYTF
TRBJ2-3,TRBV27,.,.,TGTGCCAGCAGTTTTTGGGGAACTAGCACAGATACGCAGTATTTT,CASSFWGTSTDTQYF
TRBJ2-2,TRBV19,.,.,TGTGCCAGTAGTATAGATTCCGGGAACGCGAACACCGGGGAGCTGTTTTTT,CASSIDSGNANTGELFF
TRBJ2-4,TRBV5-1,.,TRBD2,TGCGCCAGCAGCCCAGGACTAGCCTCCCAAAGGAACATTCAGTACTTC,CASSPGLASQRNIQYF
TRBJ2-5,TRBV5-1,.,.,TGCGCCAGCAGCTTGGGCCCGGGTCTGGAGGAGACCCAGTACTTC,CASSLGPGLEETQYF
TRBJ2-3,TRBV15,.,.,TGTGCCACCACCCGAGGGGAGGCCCCTAGCACAGATACGCAGTATTTT,CATTRGEAPSTDTQYF
TRBJ2-4,TRBV5-4,.,TRBD1,TGTGCCAGCAGCCTGACAGGGAGTTTAGCCAAAAACATTCAGTACTTC,CASSLTGSLAKNIQYF
TRBJ1-4,TRBV7-2,.,.,TGTGCCAGCAGCATCCAACAGGGACCATACGAAAAACTGTTTTTT,CASSIQQGPYEKLFF
TRBJ2-7,TRBV4-1,.,TRBD1,TGCGCCAGCAGCCAAATCGTAGCAGGGGGTGGCGAGCAGTACTTC,CASSQIVAGGGEQYF
TRBJ1-5,TRBV7-9,.,.,TGTGCCAGCAGCCGTAGCGAATCTCCCCAGCATTTT,CASSRSESPQHF
TRBJ2-1,TRBV29-1,.,TRBD2,TGCAGCGTCAAGAAGACTAGCGGGGGAGGCAATGAGCAGTTCTTC,CSVKKTSGGGNEQFF
TRBJ2-4,TRBV13,many,.,TGTGCCAGCAGCCGATCGGAGGGTAAAAAAGGGATTCAGTACTTC,CASSRSEGKKGIQYF
TRBJ1-5,TRBV5-5,few,.,TGTGCCAGCAGCCCATCAGGGGACCGAGATCTGCCCCAGCATTTT,CASSPSGDRDLPQHF
TRBJ1-5,TRBV2,.,TRBD1,TGTGCCAGCACTGCCGCGGGACAGGGGAATCAGCCCCAGCATTTT,CASTAAGQGNQPQHF
TRBJ1-5,TRBV4-3,once,.,TGCGCTAGCAGCGGGGGTTTGGGGATTGGCAATCAGCCCCAGCATTTT,CASSGGLGIGNQPQHF
TRBJ1-4,TRBV5-1,.,.,TGCGCCAGCAGCTTCCCTTCAGAAAAACTGTTTTTT,CASSFPSEKLFF
TRBJ2-3,TRBV6-5,few,.,TGTGCCAGCAGTTACTCTGCCAGCACAGATACGCAGTATTTT,CASSYSASTDTQYF
TRBJ1-2,TRBV14,.,TRBD1,TGTGCCAGCAGCCATTCCCGGGACAGGGTCCGTGGCGGCTATGGCTACACCTTC,CASSHSRDRVRGGYGYTF
TRBJ1-2,TRBV9,.,.,TGTGCCAGCAGCCCAGAAGGCGGCAGCTACACCTTC,CASSPEGGSYTF
TRBJ1-2,TRBV10-3,.,.,TGTGCCATCAGAGAAACAGGAGAGTGCACCTTC,CAIRETGECTF
TRBJ1-2,TRBV27,.,.,TGTGCCAGCAGCCAAAAAAACCGGGACAATTTCTATGGCTACACCTTC,CASSQKNRDNFYGYTF